A single TCR beta chain is shown here with its context. Its specificity is unknown. The sample belongs to a study of cytomegalovirus exposure and HLA in healthy donors. Primers: 60 Vbeta forward and 13 Jbeta reverse. Using immunoSEQ multiplex PCR, the repertoire was profiled, and TCRdb retains in-frame clones only, with some absent. The data show 95,000 to 150,000 clones, about 80% seen once. The CDR3 covers 17 residues. With 3 bases clipped from V and 0 bases from J, the junction kept 8 bases outside the gene matches. Germline CDR1 reads SGDLS; CDR2 reads YYNGEE. Study results and caveats: Association with HLA alleles at 0.05 false discovery rate was found for some 18,000 TCR beta sequences in a later analysis. Productive status was seen about 90% or about 30% of the time for most TCR beta V segments in an earlier analysis. Common viral pathogens were later found to be apparently linked to several of the most significant clusters.

The sequence derives from a young man in good health and CMV-seropositive. Material: PBMCs. The chain recombines TRBV9 with TRBJ2-3, with 9 bases matching TRBD1. The chain's CDR3 is CASSGGQGPFSTDTQYF. The CDR3 region has the DNA TGTGCCAGCAGCGGGGGACAGGGTCCCTTTAGCACAGATACGCAGTATTTT.